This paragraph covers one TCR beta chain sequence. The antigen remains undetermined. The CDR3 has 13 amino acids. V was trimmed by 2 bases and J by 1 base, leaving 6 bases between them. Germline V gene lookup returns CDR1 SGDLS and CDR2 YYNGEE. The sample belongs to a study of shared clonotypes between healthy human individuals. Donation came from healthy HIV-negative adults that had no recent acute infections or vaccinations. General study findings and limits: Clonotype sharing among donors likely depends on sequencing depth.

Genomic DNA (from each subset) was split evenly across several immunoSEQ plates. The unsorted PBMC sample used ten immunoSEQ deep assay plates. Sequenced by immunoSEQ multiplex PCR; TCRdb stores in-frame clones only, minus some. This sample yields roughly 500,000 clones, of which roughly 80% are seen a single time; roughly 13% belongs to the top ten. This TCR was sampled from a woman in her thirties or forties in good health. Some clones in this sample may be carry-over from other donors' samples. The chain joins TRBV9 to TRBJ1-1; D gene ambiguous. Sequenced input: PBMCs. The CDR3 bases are TGTGCCAGCAGCGTTGCGGAGAACACTGAAGCTTTCTTT. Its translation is CASSVAENTEAFF. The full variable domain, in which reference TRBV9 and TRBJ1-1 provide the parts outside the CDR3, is DSGVTQTPKHLITATGQRVTLRCSPRSGDLSVYWYQQSLDQGLQFLIQYYNGEERAKGNILERFSAQQFPDLHSELNLSSLELGDSALYFCASSVAENTEAFFGQGTRLTVV.